This T cell receptor (beta chain) was found in a study of blood T cell repertoires in COVID-19 (dated by TCRdb to between 2020 and 2021). A note on the overall study: The collaborator samples originated in the United States, Italy and Spain and spanned the acute and convalescent phases of COVID-19. The material from the prospective study consisted of cDNA or gDNA derived from T cells, B-cell-depleted T cells, or PBMCs. The dataset comprised deeply sampled blood TCRbeta repertoires from subjects exposed to, actively infected with, or recovered from COVID-19. A freely available public database, intended as a resource for researchers studying the immune response to SARS-CoV-2, is where the repertoires were released. The samples were drawn from two sources: the first 160 participants of the ongoing ImmuneRACE study, and over 950 subjects contributed by 6 global collaborators. The sample metadata nearly always contained a de-identified subject ID, COVID-19 status, age in years and sex. HLA class I and class II types, where available, came from metadata supplied by the sample provider rather than from assay-based typing. Results and caveats for the whole study, not just this receptor: The amount of clinical and demographic metadata varied by source and participant and was provided uncurated.

V lost 0 bases and J lost 9 bases; the stretch between them is 12 bases long. Spanning cysteine to phenylalanine, the CDR3 consists of 15 amino acids. The retained sequence is limited to the CDR3, 45 bases, with the frame set at the first base. Sequences SGHAT (CDR1) and FQNNGV (CDR2) are obtained from the germline V gene. In this sample, this clone turned up a few times. This receptor's antigen is unknown. No qualities accompany the bases; no much larger clone lies one base away. TCRbeta CDR3 regions were amplified from genomic DNA using the immunoSEQ Assay, a bias-controlled multiplex PCR. Per the original workflow: Nucleated cell counts per sample were estimated from amplification of reference gene primers within the assay. Sequence reads were collapsed and filtered to measure the absolute abundance of every unique TCRbeta CDR3 rearrangement. Productive Simpson clonality was computed per sample as the square root of Simpson's diversity index over productive rearrangements. TCRdb obtained this table from immuneACCESS and retained in-frame rearrangements with V and J assigned. These tables miss some clones; where compared with another copy, unresolved V genes account for less than half of the shortfall, and the remainder is unexplained. From that table come the V and J calls and clone size; the DNA was used to work out D and trimming. For this sample the table gives 69,000 or so clones, of which roughly 80% were detected only once. The ten most abundant clones make up roughly a tenth of the sample.

Each collaborating institution followed its own protocols to collect whole blood in K2EDTA tubes. For TCRbeta analysis, collaborators shipped samples as frozen whole blood, isolated PBMCs, or DNA extracted from either of those sample types. The sequenced material came from peripheral blood. This sequence was found in a woman of 80 years or more with acute or convalescent COVID-19. The chain is encoded by TRBV11-2 joined to TRBJ1-6; no D gene is confidently identified. The CDR3 in this case is CASSLEVGVFSPLHF. The sequenced DNA is TGTGCCAGCAGCTTAGAGGTCGGAGTTTTTTCACCCCTCCACTTT.